This T cell receptor (beta chain) stems from a study of cytomegalovirus exposure and HLA in healthy donors. Sequencing used immunoSEQ multiplex PCR; TCRdb keeps in-frame clones, though not all of them. Of about 130,000 clones listed, just under 85% were seen once; the top ten hold about 32%. Comment on this clone: The antigen remains unidentified.

Study results and limitations: TCR clusters originating in the first cohort tended to co-occur in the 100 to 150 validation repertoires, according to a later analysis. It was reportedly the case that the classifier diagnosed cytomegalovirus status with high specificity and sensitivity.

This sequence originates from a man younger than 40 in good health and CMV-seropositive. Sequencing input: PBMCs.

DNA of the CDR3: TGTGCCAGCAGCTCCCCGACAGGGGCGAGCACTGAAGCTTTCTTT. Amino acids: CASSSPTGASTEAFF. V and J are TRBV13 and TRBJ1-1; TRBD1 aligns across 8 bases. The CDR3 length is 15 residues. The germline V gene encodes CDR1 PRHDT and CDR2 FYEKMQ (reference sequence). J lost 4 bases, V lost 4 bases, and 8 bases had no gene match.